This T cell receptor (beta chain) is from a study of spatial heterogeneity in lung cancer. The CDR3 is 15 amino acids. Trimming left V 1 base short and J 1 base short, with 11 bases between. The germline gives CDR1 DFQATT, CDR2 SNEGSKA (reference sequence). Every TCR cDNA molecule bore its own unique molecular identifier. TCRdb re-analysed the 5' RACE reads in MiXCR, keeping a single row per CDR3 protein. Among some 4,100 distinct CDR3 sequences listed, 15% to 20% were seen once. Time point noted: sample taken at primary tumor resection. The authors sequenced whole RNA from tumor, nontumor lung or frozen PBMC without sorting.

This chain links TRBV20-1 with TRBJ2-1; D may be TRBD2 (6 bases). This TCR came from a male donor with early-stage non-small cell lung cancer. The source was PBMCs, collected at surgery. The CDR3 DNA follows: TGCAGTGCTAGAGGTTGGGACTTATCCTACAATGAGCAGTTCTTC. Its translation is CSARGWDLSYNEQFF.